The rows below give T cell receptor beta chains drawn from one sample of a study of T cells in Graves' hyperthyroidism and ophthalmopathy. TCRdb re-called the multiplex PCR reads through MiXCR, storing one row per CDR3 protein. This sample carries about 480,000 distinct CDR3 sequences, about an eighth of them seen once, and the ten largest clones take around a sixth. The sequenced sample was blood. These receptors all come from a woman aged 18-29 years with Graves' hyperthyroidism. Both conserved end residues are part of each CDR3. Fields, in order: J gene, clone size, D gene, V gene, CDR3 DNA, CDR3 protein. The D gene is left open where the match is weak. Some rows mark clone size as missing; the rest say once, few, many or name a class of expanded clone.

J: TRBJ1-2
size: many
D: TRBD1
V: TRBV6-1
DNA: TGTGCCAGCAGACCTCTAAGACAGGGGGCTTCTTTTGGCTACACCTTC
CDR3: CASRPLRQGASFGYTF

J: TRBJ2-7
size: many
D: .
V: TRBV5-5
DNA: TGTGCCAGCAGCTTGGCCATCGAGCAGTACTTC
CDR3: CASSLAIEQYF

J: TRBJ2-7
size: many
D: TRBD2
V: TRBV28
DNA: TGTGCCAGCAGTCCTACTAGCGGGAGGGCCTTGTACGAGCAGTACTTC
CDR3: CASSPTSGRALYEQYF

J: TRBJ1-1
size: few
D: .
V: TRBV3-1
DNA: TGTGCCAGCGGTCTCCGGGAGAACACTGAAGCTTTCTTT
CDR3: CASGLRENTEAFF

J: TRBJ1-2
size: many
D: TRBD1
V: TRBV27
DNA: TGTGCCAGCCGGACAGGGGGGAACTATGGCTACACCTTC
CDR3: CASRTGGNYGYTF

J: TRBJ2-7
size: many
D: TRBD2
V: TRBV6-2/TRBV6-3
DNA: TGTGCCAGCAGTTACTCGACGGAGGGACTAGCGGGAGCCTACGAGCAGTACTTC
CDR3: CASSYSTEGLAGAYEQYF

J: TRBJ2-7
size: many
D: TRBD1
V: TRBV12-3/TRBV12-4
DNA: TGTGCCAGCAGTGAGACAGGGGAGCAGTACTTC
CDR3: CASSETGEQYF

J: TRBJ1-1
size: few
D: .
V: TRBV7-8
DNA: TGTGCCAGCAGCTTAATCGGGGGGCGAAGGACTGAAGCTTTCTTT
CDR3: CASSLIGGRRTEAFF

J: TRBJ2-7
size: many
D: .
V: TRBV19
DNA: TGTGCCAGTAGTACCCAGGCAAACGAGCAGTACTTC
CDR3: CASSTQANEQYF

J: TRBJ2-5
size: few
D: TRBD2
V: TRBV25-1
DNA: TGTGCCAGCAGCCCCCCTTGGACTAGCGGGGAAGAGACCCAGTACTTC
CDR3: CASSPPWTSGEETQYF

J: TRBJ2-3
size: many
D: .
V: TRBV11-3
DNA: TGTGCCAGCAGCTTAGTTCATAGCGGAAGGAAAGATACGCAGTATTTT
CDR3: CASSLVHSGRKDTQYF

J: TRBJ2-3
size: few
D: TRBD2
V: TRBV7-3
DNA: TGTGCCAGCAGTCGAACCGGGACTAGAGGGATGTTGGATACGCAGTATTTT
CDR3: CASSRTGTRGMLDTQYF

J: TRBJ2-7
size: few
D: TRBD1
V: TRBV7-9
DNA: TGTGCCAGCAGCTTAGTTCGGACAGGGGGAGGTTACGAGCAGTACTTC
CDR3: CASSLVRTGGGYEQYF

J: TRBJ2-1
size: few
D: TRBD2
V: TRBV13
DNA: TGTGCCAGCAGCCGGACTAGCGGGAGGGCCCTAGATGAGCAGTTCTTC
CDR3: CASSRTSGRALDEQFF

J: TRBJ1-2
size: .
D: .
V: TRBV7-8
DNA: TGTGCCAGCAGCTTCCACCGCCCCGAAGGAAACTATGGCTACACCTTC
CDR3: CASSFHRPEGNYGYTF

J: TRBJ1-2
size: many
D: .
V: TRBV29-1
DNA: TGCAGCGTTGGCCAGCTTAACTATGGCTACACCTTC
CDR3: CSVGQLNYGYTF

J: TRBJ2-3
size: few
D: TRBD2
V: TRBV20-1
DNA: TGCAGTGCTAGGGGCCTGGGCGGGAGAGCAGATACGCAGTATTTT
CDR3: CSARGLGGRADTQYF

J: TRBJ2-1
size: many
D: .
V: TRBV11-2
DNA: TGTGCCAGCAGCTTACTCCAGAATGAGCAGTTCTTC
CDR3: CASSLLQNEQFF

J: TRBJ1-1
size: .
D: .
V: TRBV7-2
DNA: TGTGCCAGCAGCCTAGACAAGACCGAAGCTTTCTTT
CDR3: CASSLDKTEAFF

J: TRBJ2-5
size: many
D: .
V: TRBV2
DNA: TGTGCCAGCAGTGTCCGACAACAAGAGACCCAGTACTTC
CDR3: CASSVRQQETQYF

J: TRBJ1-4
size: many
D: .
V: TRBV6-1
DNA: TGTGCCAGCAGTGACCTTGGGAGTTCAACTAATGAAAAACTGTTTTTT
CDR3: CASSDLGSSTNEKLFF

J: TRBJ1-1
size: .
D: .
V: TRBV30
DNA: TGTGCCTGGAGTGTATATTCAGGCACTGAAGCTTTCTTT
CDR3: CAWSVYSGTEAFF

J: TRBJ1-1
size: .
D: .
V: TRBV19
DNA: TGTGCCAGTACCCGTATAGGGGTCCCTGAAGCTTTCTTT
CDR3: CASTRIGVPEAFF

J: TRBJ1-1
size: .
D: .
V: TRBV18
DNA: TGTGCCCGCTCACCCGGTATGCACACTGAAGCTTTCTTT
CDR3: CARSPGMHTEAFF

J: TRBJ2-5
size: many
D: .
V: TRBV20-1
DNA: TGCAGTGCTAGAGTGGAGACCCAGTACTTC
CDR3: CSARVETQYF

J: TRBJ2-7
size: .
D: .
V: TRBV20-1
DNA: TGCAGTGCTAGAGATAGCGGTACTACCTACGAGCAGTACTTC
CDR3: CSARDSGTTYEQYF

J: TRBJ2-3
size: many
D: TRBD1
V: TRBV6-2/TRBV6-3
DNA: TGTGCCAGCAGCCCGCAGGGGGCGCTCGCAGATACGCAGTATTTT
CDR3: CASSPQGALADTQYF